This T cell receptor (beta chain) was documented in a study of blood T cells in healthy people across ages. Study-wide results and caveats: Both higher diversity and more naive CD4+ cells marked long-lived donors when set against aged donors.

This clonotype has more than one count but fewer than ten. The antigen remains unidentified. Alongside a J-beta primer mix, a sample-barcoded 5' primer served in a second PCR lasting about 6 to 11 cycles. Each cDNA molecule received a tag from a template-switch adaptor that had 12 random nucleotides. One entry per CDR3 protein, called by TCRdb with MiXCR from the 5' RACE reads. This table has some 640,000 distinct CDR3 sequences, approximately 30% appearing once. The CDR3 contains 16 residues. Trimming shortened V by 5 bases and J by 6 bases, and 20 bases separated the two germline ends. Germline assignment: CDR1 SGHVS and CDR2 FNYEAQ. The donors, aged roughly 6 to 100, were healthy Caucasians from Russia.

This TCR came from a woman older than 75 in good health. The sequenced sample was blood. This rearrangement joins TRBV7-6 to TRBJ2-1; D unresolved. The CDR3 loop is CASSHSPPGASNEQFF. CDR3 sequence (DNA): TGTGCCAGCAGCCATAGTCCCCCGGGCGCCAGCAATGAGCAGTTCTTC.